This T cell receptor beta chain was sequenced during a study of PD-1 blockade in mismatch repair-deficient tumors. Across the whole study: Patients had 12 mismatch repair-deficient cancer types, all previously treated and progressing.

Using immunoSEQ multiplex PCR, the repertoire was profiled, and TCRdb retains in-frame clones only, with some absent. The sample lists fewer than 20,000 clones, 80% to 85% occurring once. Mismatch repair deficiency was confirmed in all patients, by PCR or immunohistochemistry. Study-level points and caveats: Tumor-resident clones, often undetectable pretreatment in blood, expanded then contracted after pembrolizumab.

The CDR3 length is 15 residues. The V end lost 2 bases, the J end lost 3 bases, and 11 bases lay between the germline ends. Germline V gene lookup returns CDR1 LGHNT and CDR2 FRNRAP. As regards this clone: Its specificity is unknown.

V is TRBV12-5 and J is TRBJ1-5, with D unclear. The sequenced sample was PBMCs, obtained 4 weeks after starting pembrolizumab. The receptor's source is an adult with mismatch repair-deficient cancer. CDR3 sequence (DNA): TGTGCTAGTGGTTTGTATGAGGGTACCAATCAGCCCCAGCATTTT. It yields the protein CASGLYEGTNQPQHF.